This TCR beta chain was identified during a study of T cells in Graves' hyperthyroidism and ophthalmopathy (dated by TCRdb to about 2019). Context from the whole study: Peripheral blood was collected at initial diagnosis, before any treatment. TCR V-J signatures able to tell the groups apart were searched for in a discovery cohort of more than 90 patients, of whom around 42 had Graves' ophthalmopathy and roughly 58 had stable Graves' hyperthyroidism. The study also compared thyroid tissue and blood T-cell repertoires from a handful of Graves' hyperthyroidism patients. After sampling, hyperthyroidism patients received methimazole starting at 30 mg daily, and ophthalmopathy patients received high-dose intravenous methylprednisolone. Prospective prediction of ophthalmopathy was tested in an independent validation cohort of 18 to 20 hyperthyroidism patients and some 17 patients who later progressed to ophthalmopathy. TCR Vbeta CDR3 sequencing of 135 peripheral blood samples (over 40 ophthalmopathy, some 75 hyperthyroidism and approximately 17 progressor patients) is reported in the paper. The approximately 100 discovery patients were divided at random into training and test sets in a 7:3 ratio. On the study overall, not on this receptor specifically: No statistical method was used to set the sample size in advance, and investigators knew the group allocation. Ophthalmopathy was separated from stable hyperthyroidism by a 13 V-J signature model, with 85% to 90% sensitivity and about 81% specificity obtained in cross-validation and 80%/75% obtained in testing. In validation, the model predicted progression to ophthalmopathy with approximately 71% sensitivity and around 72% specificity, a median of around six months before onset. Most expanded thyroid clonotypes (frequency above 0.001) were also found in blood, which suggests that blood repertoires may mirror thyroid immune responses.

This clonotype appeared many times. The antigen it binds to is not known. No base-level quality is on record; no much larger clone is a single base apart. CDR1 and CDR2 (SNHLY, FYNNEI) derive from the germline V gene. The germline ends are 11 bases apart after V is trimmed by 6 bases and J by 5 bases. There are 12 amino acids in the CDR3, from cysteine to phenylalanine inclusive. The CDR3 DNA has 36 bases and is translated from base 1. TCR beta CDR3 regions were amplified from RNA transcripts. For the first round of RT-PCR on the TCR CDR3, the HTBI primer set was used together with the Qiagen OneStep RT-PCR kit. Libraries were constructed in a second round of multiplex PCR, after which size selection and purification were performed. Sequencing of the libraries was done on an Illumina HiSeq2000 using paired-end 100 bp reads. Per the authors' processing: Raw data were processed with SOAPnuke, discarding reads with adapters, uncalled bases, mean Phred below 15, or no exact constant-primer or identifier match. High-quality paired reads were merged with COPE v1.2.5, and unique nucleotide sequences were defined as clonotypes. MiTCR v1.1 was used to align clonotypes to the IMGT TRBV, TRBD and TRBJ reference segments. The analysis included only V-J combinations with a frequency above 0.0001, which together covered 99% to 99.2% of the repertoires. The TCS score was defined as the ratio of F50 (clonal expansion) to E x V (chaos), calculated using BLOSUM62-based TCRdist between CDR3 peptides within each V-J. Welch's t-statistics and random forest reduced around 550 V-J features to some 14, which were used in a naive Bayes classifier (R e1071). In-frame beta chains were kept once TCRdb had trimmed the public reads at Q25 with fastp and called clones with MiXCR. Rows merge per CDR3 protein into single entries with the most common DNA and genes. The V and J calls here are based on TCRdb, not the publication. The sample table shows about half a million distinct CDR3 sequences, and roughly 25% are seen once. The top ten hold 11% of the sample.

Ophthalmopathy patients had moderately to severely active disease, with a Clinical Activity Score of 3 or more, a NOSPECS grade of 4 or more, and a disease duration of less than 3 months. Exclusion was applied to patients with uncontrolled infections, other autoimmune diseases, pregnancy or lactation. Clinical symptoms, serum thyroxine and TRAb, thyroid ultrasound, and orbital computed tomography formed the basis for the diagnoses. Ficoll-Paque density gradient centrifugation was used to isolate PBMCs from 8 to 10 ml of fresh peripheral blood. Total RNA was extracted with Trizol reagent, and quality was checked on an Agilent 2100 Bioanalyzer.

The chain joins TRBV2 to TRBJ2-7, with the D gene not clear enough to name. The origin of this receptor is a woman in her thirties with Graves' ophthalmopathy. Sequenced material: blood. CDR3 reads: CASRVRVHEQYF. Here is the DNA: TGTGCCAGCAGGGTCCGCGTCCACGAGCAGTACTTC.